This entry is about one TCR beta chain. Antigen specificity is unknown. This sample is part of a study of cytomegalovirus exposure and HLA in healthy donors. The V end lost 6 bases, the J end lost 3 bases, and 9 bases lay between the germline ends. Germline loops: CDR1 MNHNY, CDR2 SVGAGI (reference sequence). This CDR3 region has 13 residues. The study, taken as a whole, reports: Prior analysis indicated that the majority of TCR beta V segments exhibited productivity approximately 90% or approximately 30% of the time. Overall, approximately 150 TCR beta chains were annotated as cytomegalovirus-associated.

It was with 60 Vbeta and 13 Jbeta primers that the PCR ran. TCRdb keeps only in-frame clones here, not all; method: immunoSEQ multiplex PCR. The repertoire holds fewer than 150,000 clones, with 76% as singletons. The receptor was derived from a man in his forties or fifties in good health and CMV-seronegative. Sequences were obtained from PBMCs. The chain employs TRBV6-6 and TRBJ1-5; D unclear. CDR3 sequence reads: CASRDSVNQPQHF. In DNA form, the CDR3 reads TGTGCCAGCAGAGACTCGGTCAATCAGCCCCAGCATTTT.